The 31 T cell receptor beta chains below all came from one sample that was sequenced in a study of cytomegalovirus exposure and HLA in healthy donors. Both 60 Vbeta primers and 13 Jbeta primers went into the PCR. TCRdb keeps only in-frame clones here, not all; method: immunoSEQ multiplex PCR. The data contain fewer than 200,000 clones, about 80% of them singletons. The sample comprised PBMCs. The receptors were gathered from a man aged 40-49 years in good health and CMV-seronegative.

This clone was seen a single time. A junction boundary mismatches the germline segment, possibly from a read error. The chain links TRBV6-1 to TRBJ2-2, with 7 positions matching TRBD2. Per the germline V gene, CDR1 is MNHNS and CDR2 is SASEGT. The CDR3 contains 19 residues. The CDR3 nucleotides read TGTGCCAGCAGTGCCCGACCCCTCCGGGGGGTCGCGAATACCGGAGAGCTGTTTTTT. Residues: CASSARPLRGVANTGELFF.

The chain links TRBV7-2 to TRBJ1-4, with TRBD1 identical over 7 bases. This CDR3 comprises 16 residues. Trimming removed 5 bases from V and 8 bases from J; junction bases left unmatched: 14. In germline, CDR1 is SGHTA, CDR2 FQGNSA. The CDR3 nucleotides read TGTGCCAGCAGCCCGTTCGTGGCACAGGGACAGGAAAAACTGTTTTTT. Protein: CASSPFVAQGQEKLFF.

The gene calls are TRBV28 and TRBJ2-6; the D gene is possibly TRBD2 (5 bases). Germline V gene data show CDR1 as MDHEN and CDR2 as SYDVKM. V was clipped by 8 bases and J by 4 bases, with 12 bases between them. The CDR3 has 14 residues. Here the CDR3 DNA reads TGTGCCAGCGAGACGAGGGCAGGGGCCAACGTCCTGACTTTC. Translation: CASETRAGANVLTF.

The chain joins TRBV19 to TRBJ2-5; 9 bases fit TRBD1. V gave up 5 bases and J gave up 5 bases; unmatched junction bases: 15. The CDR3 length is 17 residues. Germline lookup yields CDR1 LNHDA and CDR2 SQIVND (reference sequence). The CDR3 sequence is CASSDRGETGLGETQYF. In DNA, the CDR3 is TGTGCCAGTAGTGACAGGGGGGAAACCGGGTTGGGGGAGACCCAGTACTTC.

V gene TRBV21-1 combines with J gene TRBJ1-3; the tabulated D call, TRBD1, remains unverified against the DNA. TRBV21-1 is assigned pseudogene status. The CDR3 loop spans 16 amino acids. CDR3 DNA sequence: TGTGCCAGCAGCTCCGGGACAGCGGCCGTGGGAAACACCATATATTTT. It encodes CASSSGTAAVGNTIYF.

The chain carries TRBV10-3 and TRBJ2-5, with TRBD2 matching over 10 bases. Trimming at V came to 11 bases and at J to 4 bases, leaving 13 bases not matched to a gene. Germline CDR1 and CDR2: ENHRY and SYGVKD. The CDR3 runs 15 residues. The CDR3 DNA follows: TGTGCCGCGTGTTCGAGCGGGGGGGCCGGAGAGACCCAGTACTTC. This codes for CAACSSGGAGETQYF.

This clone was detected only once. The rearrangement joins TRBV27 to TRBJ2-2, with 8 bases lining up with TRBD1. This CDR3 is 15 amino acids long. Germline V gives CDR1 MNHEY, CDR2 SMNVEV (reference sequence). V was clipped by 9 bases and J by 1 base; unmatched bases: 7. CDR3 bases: TGTGCCAGTCAGACCGACAGGGGGAACACCGGGGAGCTGTTTTTT. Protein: CASQTDRGNTGELFF.

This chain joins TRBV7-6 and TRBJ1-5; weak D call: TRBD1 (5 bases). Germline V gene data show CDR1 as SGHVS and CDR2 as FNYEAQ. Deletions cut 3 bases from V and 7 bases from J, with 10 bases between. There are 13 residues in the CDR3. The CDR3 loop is CASSLGGAQPQHF. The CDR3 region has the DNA TGTGCCAGCAGCTTGGGAGGGGCCCAGCCCCAGCATTTT.

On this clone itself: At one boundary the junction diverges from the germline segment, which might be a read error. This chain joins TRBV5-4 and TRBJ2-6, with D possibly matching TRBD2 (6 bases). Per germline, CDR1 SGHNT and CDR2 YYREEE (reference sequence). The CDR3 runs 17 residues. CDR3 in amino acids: CASSSGLRSSGANGLTF. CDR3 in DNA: TGTGCCAGCAGCTCGGGACTGCGGAGCTCTGGGGCCAACGGCCTGACTTTC.

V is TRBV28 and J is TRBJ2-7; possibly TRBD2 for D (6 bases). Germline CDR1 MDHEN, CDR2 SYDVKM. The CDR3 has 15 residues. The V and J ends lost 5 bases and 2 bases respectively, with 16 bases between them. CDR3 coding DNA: TGTGCCAGCAGTCTCCCCCTCGGGGGAACCTACGAGCAGTACTTC. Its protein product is CASSLPLGGTYEQYF.

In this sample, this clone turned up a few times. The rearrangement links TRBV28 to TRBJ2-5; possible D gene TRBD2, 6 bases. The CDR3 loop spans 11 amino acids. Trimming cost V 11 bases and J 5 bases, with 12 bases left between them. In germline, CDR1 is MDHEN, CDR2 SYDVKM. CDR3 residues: CACGTPETQYF. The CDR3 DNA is TGTGCCTGCGGGACTCCGGAGACCCAGTACTTC.

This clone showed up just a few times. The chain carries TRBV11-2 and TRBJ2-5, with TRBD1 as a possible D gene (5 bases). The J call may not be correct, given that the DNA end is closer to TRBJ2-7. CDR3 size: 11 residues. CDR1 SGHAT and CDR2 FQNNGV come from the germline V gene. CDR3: CASRSGIEQYF. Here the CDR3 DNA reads TGTGCCAGCAGGTCAGGGATCGAGCAGTACTTC.

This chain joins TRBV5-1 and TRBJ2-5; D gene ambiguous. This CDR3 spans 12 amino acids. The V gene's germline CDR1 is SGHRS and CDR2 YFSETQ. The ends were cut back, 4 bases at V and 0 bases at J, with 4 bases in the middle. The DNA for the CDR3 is TGCGCCAGCAGCCTGTACCAAGAGACCCAGTACTTC. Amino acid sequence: CASSLYQETQYF.

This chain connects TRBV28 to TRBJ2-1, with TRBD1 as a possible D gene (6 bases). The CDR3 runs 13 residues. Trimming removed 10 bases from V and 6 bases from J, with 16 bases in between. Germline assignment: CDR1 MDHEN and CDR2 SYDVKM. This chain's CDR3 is CATEGDPLNEQFF. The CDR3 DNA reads TGTGCCACCGAGGGGGACCCTCTCAATGAGCAGTTCTTC.

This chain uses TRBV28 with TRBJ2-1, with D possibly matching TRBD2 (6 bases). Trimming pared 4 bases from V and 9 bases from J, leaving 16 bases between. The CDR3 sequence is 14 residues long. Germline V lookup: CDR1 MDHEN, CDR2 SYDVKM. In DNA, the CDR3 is TGTGCCAGCAGTTGGCACAGACTAGTCCCTGAGCAGTTCTTC. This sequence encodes CASSWHRLVPEQFF. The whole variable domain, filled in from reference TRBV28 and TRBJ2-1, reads DVKVTQSSRYLVKRTGEKVFLECVQDMDHENMFWYRQDPGLGLRLIYFSYDVKMKEKGDIPEGYSVSREKKERFSLILESASTNQTSMYLCASSWHRLVPEQFFGPGTRLTVL.

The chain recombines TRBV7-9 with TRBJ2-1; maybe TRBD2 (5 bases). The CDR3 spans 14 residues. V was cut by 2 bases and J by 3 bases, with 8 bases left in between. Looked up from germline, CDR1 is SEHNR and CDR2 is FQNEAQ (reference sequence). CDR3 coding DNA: TGTGCCAGCAGCTTAATGGGAGACTACAATGAGCAGTTCTTC. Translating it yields CASSLMGDYNEQFF.

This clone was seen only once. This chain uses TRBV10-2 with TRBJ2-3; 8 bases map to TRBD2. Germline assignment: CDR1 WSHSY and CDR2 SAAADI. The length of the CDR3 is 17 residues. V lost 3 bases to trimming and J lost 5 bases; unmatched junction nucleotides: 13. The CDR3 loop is CASSEAPGLGARDTQYF. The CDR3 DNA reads TGCGCCAGCAGTGAAGCACCGGGACTAGGGGCCCGAGATACGCAGTATTTT.

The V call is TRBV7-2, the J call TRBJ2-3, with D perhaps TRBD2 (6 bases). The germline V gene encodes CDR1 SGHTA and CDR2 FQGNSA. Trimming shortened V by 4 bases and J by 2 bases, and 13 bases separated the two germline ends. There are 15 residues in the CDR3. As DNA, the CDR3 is TGTGCCAGCAGCTCGCAGGCGGGGTACACAGATACGCAGTATTTT. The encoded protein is CASSSQAGYTDTQYF.

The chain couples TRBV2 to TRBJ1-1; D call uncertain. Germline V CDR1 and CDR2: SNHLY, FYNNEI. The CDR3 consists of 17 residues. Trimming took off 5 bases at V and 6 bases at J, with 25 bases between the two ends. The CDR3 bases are TGTGCCAGCAGTACCAACCCCCTAGAACCCCTGATGGCTGAAGCTTTCTTT. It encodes CASSTNPLEPLMAEAFF.

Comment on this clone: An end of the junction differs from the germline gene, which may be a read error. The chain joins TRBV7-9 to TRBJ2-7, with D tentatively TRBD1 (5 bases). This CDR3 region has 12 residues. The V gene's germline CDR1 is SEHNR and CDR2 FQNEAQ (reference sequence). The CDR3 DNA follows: TGTTCCAGCACCCAGACAGCCTACGAGCAGTACTTC. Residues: CSSTQTAYEQYF.

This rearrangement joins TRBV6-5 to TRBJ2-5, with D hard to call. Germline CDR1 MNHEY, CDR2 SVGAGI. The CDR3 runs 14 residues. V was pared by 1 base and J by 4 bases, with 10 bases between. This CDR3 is CASSYYRTGETQYF. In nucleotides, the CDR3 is TGTGCCAGCAGTTACTATCGTACGGGAGAGACCCAGTACTTC.

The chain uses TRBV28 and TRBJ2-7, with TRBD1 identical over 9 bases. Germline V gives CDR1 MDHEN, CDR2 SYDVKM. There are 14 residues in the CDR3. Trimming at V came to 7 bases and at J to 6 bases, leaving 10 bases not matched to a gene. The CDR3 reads CASNPTGGIGEQYF. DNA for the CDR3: TGTGCCAGCAATCCGACAGGGGGTATTGGCGAGCAGTACTTC.

Here the CDR3 reads CASSLVLSDRVVTDTQYF. CDR3 coding DNA: TGTGCCAGCAGCTTGGTCCTTTCGGACAGGGTGGTAACAGATACGCAGTATTTT. The gene calls are TRBV5-5 and TRBJ2-3; 8 bases map to TRBD1. This CDR3 comprises 18 residues. J was trimmed by 3 bases and V by 0 bases; bases with no gene match: 12. CDR1 is SGHKS, CDR2 YYEKEE, per germline (reference sequence).

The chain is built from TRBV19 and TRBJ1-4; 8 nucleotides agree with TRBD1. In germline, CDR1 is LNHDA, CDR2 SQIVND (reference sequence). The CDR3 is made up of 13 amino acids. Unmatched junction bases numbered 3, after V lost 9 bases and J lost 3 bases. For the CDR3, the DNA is TGTGCCAGCGACAGGGGATCTAATGAAAAACTGTTTTTT. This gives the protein CASDRGSNEKLFF.

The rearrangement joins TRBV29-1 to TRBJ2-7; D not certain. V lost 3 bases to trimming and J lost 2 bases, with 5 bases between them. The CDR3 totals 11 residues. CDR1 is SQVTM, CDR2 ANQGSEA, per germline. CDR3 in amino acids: CSVDQTYEQYF. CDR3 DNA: TGCAGCGTTGACCAGACCTACGAGCAGTACTTC.

The CDR3 region has the DNA TGTGCCAGCAGCTCCGGGACTAGCTATTGGTCCTACAATGAGCAGTTCTTC. This codes for CASSSGTSYWSYNEQFF. The chain combines TRBV11-2 with TRBJ2-1; 9 bases are shared with TRBD2. This CDR3 spans 17 amino acids. Germline loops: CDR1 SGHAT, CDR2 FQNNGV. V dropped 4 bases and J dropped 1; count of bases not matched to a gene: 8.

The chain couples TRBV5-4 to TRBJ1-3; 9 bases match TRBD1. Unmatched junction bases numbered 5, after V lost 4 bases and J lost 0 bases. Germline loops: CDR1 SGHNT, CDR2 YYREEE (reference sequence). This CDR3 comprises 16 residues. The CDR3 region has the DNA TGTGCCAGCAGCACCTACAGGGGGCCCTCTGGAAACACCATATATTTT. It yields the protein CASSTYRGPSGNTIYF.

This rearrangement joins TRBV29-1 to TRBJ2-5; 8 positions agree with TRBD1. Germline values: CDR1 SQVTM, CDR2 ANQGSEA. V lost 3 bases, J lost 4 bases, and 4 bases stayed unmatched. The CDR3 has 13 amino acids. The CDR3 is CSVDGQGPETQYF. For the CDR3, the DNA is TGCAGCGTTGACGGACAGGGACCAGAGACCCAGTACTTC. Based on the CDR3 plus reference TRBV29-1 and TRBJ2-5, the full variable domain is SAVISQKPSRDICQRGTSLTIQCQVDSQVTMMFWYRQQPGQSLTLIATANQGSEATYESGFVIDKFPISRPNLTFSTLTVSNMSPEDSSIYLCSVDGQGPETQYFGPGTRLLVL.

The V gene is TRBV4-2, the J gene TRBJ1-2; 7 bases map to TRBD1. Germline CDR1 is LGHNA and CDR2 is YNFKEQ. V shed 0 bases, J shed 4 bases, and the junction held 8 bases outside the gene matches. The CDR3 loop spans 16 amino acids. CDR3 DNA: TGTGCCAGCAGCCAAGATGGAGGCAGGGGGACCTATGGCTACACCTTC. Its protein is CASSQDGGRGTYGYTF.

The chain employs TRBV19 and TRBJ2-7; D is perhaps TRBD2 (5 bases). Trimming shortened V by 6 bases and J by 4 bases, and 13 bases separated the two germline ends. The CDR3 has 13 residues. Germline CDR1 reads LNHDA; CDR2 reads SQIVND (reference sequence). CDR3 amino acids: CASRARAQYEQYF. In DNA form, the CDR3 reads TGTGCCAGTAGGGCGCGGGCGCAATACGAGCAGTACTTC.

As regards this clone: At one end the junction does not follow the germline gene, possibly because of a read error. This CDR3 reads CASSPGTLDEQYF. In DNA, the CDR3 is TGTGCTAGCAGCCCCGGGACACTTGACGAGCAGTACTTC. The V call is TRBV7-7, the J call TRBJ2-7; maybe TRBD1 (6 bases). This CDR3 contains 13 residues. Germline V gene lookup returns CDR1 SSHAT and CDR2 FNYEAQ (reference sequence).